The 26 T cell receptor beta chains reported below all come from one sample, sequenced in a study of shared clonotypes between healthy human individuals. Assay: immunoSEQ multiplex PCR; the TCRdb copy retains only in-frame clones and omits some. The sample has a few million clones, approximately 93% seen once. Sequences were obtained from naive CD4+ T cells from PBMCs. As for subset: CD45RA+ positively selected. These receptors were obtained from a man younger than 35 in good health. Some clones in this sample may be carry-over from other donors' samples.

V and J are TRBV6-1 and TRBJ2-1; either TRBD1 or TRBD2 may supply D (6 bases each). This CDR3 contains 16 residues. CDR1 and CDR2 from the germline V gene are MNHNS and SASEGT. The ends were cut back, 4 bases at V and 3 bases at J, with 16 bases in the middle. The DNA of the CDR3 is TGTGCCAGCAGTGTAACGTCCGGGGGCTACTACAATGAGCAGTTCTTC. This gives the protein CASSVTSGGYYNEQFF.

The chain links TRBV4-2 to TRBJ2-1; 7 bases are shared with TRBD2. With V trimmed by 3 bases and J by 4 bases, 3 bases remained unmatched. The germline gives CDR1 LGHNA, CDR2 YNFKEQ. The CDR3 spans 14 residues. CDR3 bases: TGTGCCAGCAGCCAGGCGGGAGCTTACAATGAGCAGTTCTTC. This sequence encodes CASSQAGAYNEQFF.

The chain carries TRBV19 and TRBJ1-5; a possible D gene is TRBD1 (6 bases). V was pared by 5 bases and J by 9 bases, with 23 bases between. The CDR3 has 16 amino acids. The germline V gene has CDR1 LNHDA and CDR2 SQIVND (reference sequence). The CDR3 sequence: CASSPTRKDSSRPQHF. CDR3 nucleotides: TGTGCCAGTAGTCCGACCCGAAAGGACAGTTCAAGGCCCCAGCATTTT.

The chain joins TRBV12-5 to TRBJ2-5, with a weak D call TRBD1 (6 bases). With the DNA end fitting TRBJ2-7 better, the J assignment may be wrong. Germline V gene lookup returns CDR1 LGHNT and CDR2 FRNRAP. The CDR3 runs to 12 residues. The CDR3: CASGRTVYEQYF. As DNA, the CDR3 is TGTGCTAGTGGTCGGACAGTCTACGAGCAGTACTTC.

The chain couples TRBV15 to TRBJ1-5, with D possibly being TRBD1 (5 bases). The CDR3 runs 13 residues. Trimming cost V 7 bases and J 9 bases, with 16 bases left between them. CDR1 and CDR2 from the germline V gene are LNHNV and YYDKDF (reference sequence). CDR3 nucleotide sequence: TGTGCCACCAAGGGGACTGTGGAGGGGCCCCAGCATTTT. The encoded protein is CATKGTVEGPQHF.

The rearrangement uses TRBV5-4 and TRBJ2-7; D gene unclear. Germline V gene data show CDR1 as SGHNT and CDR2 as YYREEE (reference sequence). This CDR3 spans 11 amino acids. Between the trimmed V and J ends, which lost 0 bases and 7 bases, there was a span of 5 bases. CDR3 bases: TGTGCCAGCAGCTTGGTTCGGGAGCAGTACTTC. This codes for CASSLVREQYF.

The J gene is TRBJ2-7, the V gene TRBV5-1; 7 bases fit TRBD1. Per the germline V gene, CDR1 is SGHRS and CDR2 is YFSETQ. The CDR3 contains 15 residues. The V segment lost 7 bases and the J segment 0 bases; nucleotides outside the gene matches: 10. The CDR3 DNA sequence: TGCGCCAGCGGCCTAGGGACAGTGATCTCCTACGAGCAGTACTTC. It yields the protein CASGLGTVISYEQYF.

The chain couples TRBV5-1 to TRBJ2-7; 9 bases are a match to TRBD1. With V trimmed by 0 bases and J by 7 bases, 8 bases remained unmatched. Germline assignment: CDR1 SGHRS and CDR2 YFSETQ. This CDR3 comprises 15 residues. The CDR3 DNA reads TGCGCCAGCAGCTTGGTAGGGACAGGGCTGTCAGAGCAGTACTTC. It specifies CASSLVGTGLSEQYF.

The chain links TRBV30 to TRBJ2-7; 7 nucleotides line up with TRBD1. Looked up from germline, CDR1 is GTSNPN and CDR2 is SVGIG (reference sequence). This CDR3 is built from 12 residues. V was clipped by 3 bases and J by 4 bases; unmatched bases: 3. CDR3 region: CAWRPDRYEQYF. CDR3 DNA: TGTGCCTGGAGACCGGACAGGTACGAGCAGTACTTC.

A remark on this clone: Other DNA sequences in this specimen translate into the identical CDR3. The rearrangement links TRBV6-5 to TRBJ1-1, with D maybe TRBD1 (6 bases). The germline V gene has CDR1 MNHEY and CDR2 SVGAGI. Trimming cost V 6 bases and J 3 bases, with 14 bases left between them. The CDR3 is made up of 14 amino acids. Here the CDR3 DNA reads TGTGCCAGCAGGCGGTGGGGGCTGGACACTGAAGCTTTCTTT. This sequence encodes CASRRWGLDTEAFF.

This chain uses TRBV14 with TRBJ2-7, with 7 bases aligning to TRBD2. The CDR3 runs 16 residues. The germline V gene has CDR1 SGHDN and CDR2 FVKESK. Trimming removed 1 base from V and 9 bases from J; junction bases left unmatched: 15. CDR3 sequence (DNA): TGTGCCAGCAGCCAAGCACACCTAGCGGAACTACGACGGCAGTACTTC. It encodes CASSQAHLAELRRQYF.

The chain joins TRBV5-1 to TRBJ2-7; 9 bases line up with TRBD2. V lost 5 bases to trimming and J lost 1 base; unmatched junction nucleotides: 13. The V gene's germline CDR1 is SGHRS and CDR2 YFSETQ. This CDR3 is 17 amino acids long. The CDR3, as DNA: TGCGCCAGCAGTTTTCAGTCTAGCGGGGTCGTGTCCTACGAGCAGTACTTC. Amino acids: CASSFQSSGVVSYEQYF.

The chain employs TRBV5-1 and TRBJ2-1; 11 bases fit TRBD2. This CDR3 contains 17 residues. V gave up 4 bases and J gave up 1 base; unmatched junction bases: 7. Germline V gene lookup returns CDR1 SGHRS and CDR2 YFSETQ. The CDR3 reads CASSPTSGSPSYNEQFF. The CDR3 DNA follows: TGCGCCAGCAGCCCCACTAGCGGGAGTCCATCCTACAATGAGCAGTTCTTC.

The gene calls are TRBV5-4 and TRBJ2-7; D possibly corresponds to TRBD2 (7 bases). V dropped 2 bases and J dropped 7 bases, with 13 bases sitting between them. Germline-derived CDR1 and CDR2 are SGHNT and YYREEE (reference sequence). The CDR3 totals 13 residues. The CDR3 protein is CASSFGGLGEQYF. The CDR3 coding sequence is TGTGCCAGCAGCTTCGGGGGGCTGGGAGAGCAGTACTTC.

The chain uses TRBV19 and TRBJ1-5; 7 positions match TRBD1. V was pared by 4 bases and J by 13 bases, with 13 bases of the junction left unmatched. CDR3 length equals 14 residues. Germline V CDR1 and CDR2: LNHDA, SQIVND (reference sequence). The CDR3 loop is CASSRDSGSGEQHF. The CDR3 DNA is TGTGCCAGTAGTAGGGACAGCGGCTCAGGAGAACAGCATTTT.

The chain uses TRBV7-3 and TRBJ2-3; 10 nucleotides match TRBD2. From germline, CDR1 is SGHTA and CDR2 FQGTGA. The CDR3 is 16 amino acids. Trimming took 2 bases from V and 5 from J; bases not matched to a gene: 7. CDR3 sequence: CASSLYLAGEGDTQYF. For the CDR3, the DNA is TGTGCCAGCAGCTTATATCTAGCGGGAGAGGGAGATACGCAGTATTTT.

The chain combines TRBV6-4 with TRBJ2-2, with 7 bases that match TRBD1. The CDR3 totals 16 residues. Losses at the gene ends were 6 bases for V and 7 bases for J; bases not matched to a gene: 14. Germline V gene data show CDR1 as MRHNA and CDR2 as SNTAGT. CDR3 sequence reads: CASSLTGVTPIGELFF. The CDR3 DNA sequence: TGTGCCAGCAGCCTTACAGGGGTCACACCTATCGGGGAGCTGTTTTTT.

The chain links TRBV11-2 to TRBJ2-6; D is possibly TRBD1 or TRBD2 (5 bases each). V lost 3 bases, J lost 0 bases, and 12 bases lay in between. This CDR3 comprises 17 residues. Germline V CDR1 and CDR2: SGHAT, FQNNGV. The CDR3 DNA follows: TGTGCCAGCAGCTTGATAAACGGGGCCTCTGGGGCCAACGTCCTGACTTTC. Translated: CASSLINGASGANVLTF.

V gene TRBV9 combines with J gene TRBJ2-1; D possibly corresponds to TRBD2 (5 bases). V shed 3 bases and J shed 8 bases, with 12 bases lying between them. The CDR3 is 13 residues long. Germline CDR1 reads SGDLS; CDR2 reads YYNGEE. The CDR3 spells CASSALGSYEQFF. The CDR3 DNA reads TGTGCCAGCAGCGCACTAGGCTCGTATGAGCAGTTCTTC. Together with reference TRBV9 and TRBJ2-1, the CDR3 gives the full variable domain: DSGVTQTPKHLITATGQRVTLRCSPRSGDLSVYWYQQSLDQGLQFLIQYYNGEERAKGNILERFSAQQFPDLHSELNLSSLELGDSALYFCASSALGSYEQFFGPGTRLTVL.

The chain joins TRBV5-4 to TRBJ1-4; weak D call: TRBD1 (6 bases). The V end lost 1 base, the J end lost 5 bases, and 12 bases lay between the germline ends. Germline V gene sequence: CDR1 SGHNT, CDR2 YYREEE (reference sequence). CDR3 length: 15 residues. The CDR3 here is CASSLTGQKNEKLFF. The CDR3 DNA sequence: TGTGCCAGCAGCTTGACGGGACAAAAAAATGAAAAACTGTTTTTT.

The rearrangement joins TRBV28 to TRBJ1-2, with D maybe TRBD1 (5 bases). V lost 5 bases and J lost 5, with 21 bases in between. CDR1 MDHEN and CDR2 SYDVKM come from the germline V gene. CDR3 size: 16 residues. The CDR3 region is CASSTPGDSRGYGYTF. The DNA for the CDR3 is TGTGCCAGCAGTACGCCGGGTGACTCTAGGGGTTATGGCTACACCTTC.

This chain's CDR3 is CASSSQGARAYNEQFF. CDR3 bases: TGTGCCAGCAGCTCCCAAGGAGCGCGAGCCTACAATGAGCAGTTCTTC. This sequence joins TRBV28 and TRBJ2-1; D gene unclear. CDR1 is MDHEN and CDR2 is SYDVKM in the germline V gene. This CDR3 has 16 residues. Trimming took off 6 bases at V and 2 bases at J, with 17 bases between the two ends.

V is TRBV27 and J is TRBJ2-1; tentatively, D is TRBD2 (5 bases). The length of the CDR3 is 14 residues. The germline CDR1 and CDR2 sequences are MNHEY and SMNVEV (reference sequence). V lost 7 bases and J lost 4, with 14 bases in between. CDR3 sequence reads: CASKTGKRYNEQFF. CDR3 nucleotides: TGTGCCAGCAAGACCGGGAAGAGGTACAATGAGCAGTTCTTC.

This chain connects TRBV7-8 to TRBJ2-3; D not resolved. The germline CDR1 and CDR2 sequences are SGHVS and FQNEAQ. The V end lost 3 bases, the J end lost 2 bases, and 9 bases lay between the germline ends. CDR3 length: 14 residues. CDR3 sequence (DNA): TGTGCCAGCAGCTTCCATTCAGACACAGATACGCAGTATTTT. It is translated as CASSFHSDTDTQYF.

The count of this clone is one. Other DNA sequences within the sample encode an identical CDR3. V is TRBV5-4 and J is TRBJ2-7; D gene ambiguous. Between the trimmed V and J ends, which lost 4 bases and 0 bases, there was a span of 8 bases. Per the germline V gene, CDR1 is SGHNT and CDR2 is YYREEE (reference sequence). The CDR3 totals 13 residues. The CDR3 DNA sequence: TGTGCCAGCAGCCCTCCTAGCTCCTACGAGCAGTACTTC. This encodes CASSPPSSYEQYF.

The chain employs TRBV30 and TRBJ1-2; D is possibly TRBD1 (5 bases). The CDR3 sequence is 15 residues long. V was pared by 3 bases and J by 6 bases, with 20 bases between. Germline CDR1 reads GTSNPN; CDR2 reads SVGIG (reference sequence). The CDR3 loop is CAWRFRAGTADGYTF. The CDR3 DNA follows: TGTGCCTGGAGATTTCGAGCAGGGACTGCTGATGGCTACACCTTC.